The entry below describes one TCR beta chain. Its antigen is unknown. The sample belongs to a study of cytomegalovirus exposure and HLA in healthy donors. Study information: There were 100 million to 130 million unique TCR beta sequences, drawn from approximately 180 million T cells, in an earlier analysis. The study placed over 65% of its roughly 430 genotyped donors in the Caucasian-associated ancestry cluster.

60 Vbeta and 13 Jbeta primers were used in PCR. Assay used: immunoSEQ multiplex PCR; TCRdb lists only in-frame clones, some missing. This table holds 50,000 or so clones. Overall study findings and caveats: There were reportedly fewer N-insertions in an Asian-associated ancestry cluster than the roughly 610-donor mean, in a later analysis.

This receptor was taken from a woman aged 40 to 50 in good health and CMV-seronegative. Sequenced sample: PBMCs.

The CDR3 sequence is CASSYRGQGEETQYF. The CDR3 DNA sequence: TGTGCCAGCAGCTACAGGGGACAGGGGGAAGAGACCCAGTACTTC. The chain uses TRBV7-6 and TRBJ2-5, with 11 bases matching TRBD1. J lost 3 bases, V lost 4 bases, and 4 bases had no gene match. The CDR3 is made up of 15 amino acids. CDR1 is SGHVS, CDR2 FNYEAQ, per germline.